The 20 T cell receptor beta chains given below trace back to one sample, sequenced in a study of shared clonotypes between healthy human individuals. Libraries were prepared by immunoSEQ multiplex PCR; TCRdb keeps only in-frame clonotypes and omits some of them. The table shows 110,000 or so clones, with about 67% occurring only once. The sequenced sample was memory CD8+ T cells sorted from blood. Documented subset: CD45RO+ cells pooled with CCR7-negative TemRA cells. The receptor source for this set is a woman between 25 and 40 years old in good health.

There are many counts of this clone. The genes are TRBV6-5 and TRBJ1-4; D gene uncertain. Per germline, CDR1 MNHEY and CDR2 SVGAGI. The CDR3 is 16 residues long. The V end was cut by 0 bases, the J end by 5 bases, with 13 bases between. In DNA form, the CDR3 reads TGTGCCAGCAGTTACTCGATAGGGTCAGCCAATGAAAAACTGTTTTTT. Residues: CASSYSIGSANEKLFF.

The chain joins TRBV19 to TRBJ1-5; a possible D gene is TRBD1 (5 bases). The CDR3 loop spans 16 amino acids. Between the trimmed V and J ends, which lost 7 bases and 6 bases, there was a span of 22 bases. Germline lookup yields CDR1 LNHDA and CDR2 SQIVND (reference sequence). CDR3 coding DNA: TGTGCCAGTATGGGTATCTCCTCAGGGTCTCGTCAGCCCCAGCATTTT. Its protein product is CASMGISSGSRQPQHF.

The rearrangement links TRBV9 to TRBJ1-1; tentatively, D is TRBD1 (5 bases). Trimming removed 7 bases from V and 5 bases from J, with 15 bases in between. Per germline, CDR1 SGDLS and CDR2 YYNGEE. The CDR3 spans 13 residues. CDR3 amino acids: CASAQGDRTEAFF. The CDR3 DNA is TGTGCCAGCGCTCAGGGAGATCGGACTGAAGCTTTCTTT. Full variable domain (rest looked up from reference TRBV9 and TRBJ1-1): DSGVTQTPKHLITATGQRVTLRCSPRSGDLSVYWYQQSLDQGLQFLIQYYNGEERAKGNILERFSAQQFPDLHSELNLSSLELGDSALYFCASAQGDRTEAFFGQGTRLTVV.

This chain connects TRBV2 to TRBJ1-1; maybe TRBD1 (6 bases). Germline V gene lookup returns CDR1 SNHLY and CDR2 FYNNEI. Trimming removed 7 bases at V and 1 base at J, with 16 bases between. CDR3 length equals 15 residues. CDR3 DNA sequence: TGTGCCAGCAAAATTGGGGGGGCTGAGAACACTGAAGCTTTCTTT. Its protein product is CASKIGGAENTEAFF.

The genes are TRBV5-1 and TRBJ1-5, with 7 bases identical to TRBD1. V lost 2 bases to trimming and J lost 9 bases; unmatched junction nucleotides: 11. There are 15 residues in the CDR3. Germline CDR1 reads SGHRS; CDR2 reads YFSETQ. The CDR3 reads CASSFDRANFRPQHF. The CDR3 coding sequence is TGCGCCAGCAGCTTTGACAGGGCTAATTTTCGGCCCCAGCATTTT. Together with reference TRBV5-1 and TRBJ1-5, the CDR3 gives the full variable domain: KAGVTQTPRYLIKTRGQQVTLSCSPISGHRSVSWYQQTPGQGLQFLFEYFSETQRNKGNFPGRFSGRQFSNSRSEMNVSTLELGDSALYLCASSFDRANFRPQHFGDGTRLSIL.

This clone was detected a few times. Additional DNA sequences in this sample encode the identical CDR3. V is TRBV7-2 and J is TRBJ1-5; no reliable D call. CDR3 length: 14 residues. CDR1 and CDR2 from the germline V gene are SGHTA and FQGNSA. V shed 5 bases and J shed 2 bases, with 10 bases lying between them. CDR3 in DNA: TGTGCCAGCAGCCCATCGGGCCGCAATCAGCCCCAGCATTTT. It is translated as CASSPSGRNQPQHF.

CDR3 loop: CASKALGNPTDTQYF. As DNA, the CDR3 is TGTGCCAGTAAGGCGCTGGGTAACCCCACAGATACGCAGTATTTT. The chain links TRBV19 to TRBJ2-3; the D is unclear. CDR1 is LNHDA and CDR2 is SQIVND in the germline V gene (reference sequence). The CDR3 totals 15 residues. With 7 bases removed from V and 2 bases from J, the gap between germline ends came to 16 bases.

V and J are TRBV6-1 and TRBJ2-3; 12 positions agree with TRBD2. Germline V gives CDR1 MNHNS, CDR2 SASEGT. This CDR3 region has 16 residues. V was pared by 4 bases and J by 5 bases, with 7 bases of the junction left unmatched. The CDR3 is CASSALLAGGGDTQYF. In DNA, the CDR3 is TGTGCCAGCAGTGCGCTACTAGCGGGAGGTGGAGATACGCAGTATTTT.

This chain joins TRBV6-5 and TRBJ2-3, with a tentative D call TRBD2 (5 bases). The CDR3 contains 15 residues. V lost 0 bases, J lost 0 bases, and 7 bases lay in between. Looked up from germline, CDR1 is MNHEY and CDR2 is SVGAGI. CDR3 bases: TGTGCCAGCAGTTACTCTCGGGGTAGCACAGATACGCAGTATTTT. Amino acid sequence: CASSYSRGSTDTQYF.

The chain couples TRBV7-9 to TRBJ1-5; D call uncertain. Germline V gives CDR1 SEHNR, CDR2 FQNEAQ (reference sequence). Trimming stripped 4 bases from V and 5 bases from J, with 15 bases between. The CDR3 length is 15 residues. CDR3 sequence (DNA): TGTGCCAGCAGCTCCGGGCCCGGGAGCGATCAGCCCCAGCATTTT. This sequence encodes CASSSGPGSDQPQHF.

The chain combines TRBV5-4 with TRBJ2-3; D call uncertain. Per germline, CDR1 SGHNT and CDR2 YYREEE (reference sequence). The CDR3 has 12 amino acids. Trimming stripped 1 base from V and 8 bases from J, with 8 bases between. CDR3 residues: CASSLFPFTQYF. Here the CDR3 DNA reads TGTGCCAGCAGCTTGTTCCCGTTTACGCAGTATTTT.

The V gene is TRBV29-1, the J gene TRBJ2-3, with 10 bases that match TRBD2. The CDR3 length is 14 residues. V trimming: 4 bases; J trimming: 4 bases; junction bases outside the gene matches: 5. Germline V CDR1 and CDR2: SQVTM, ANQGSEA. CDR3 sequence (DNA): TGCAGCGTTGCGTCCCTAGCGGGAGCAGATACGCAGTATTTT. Encoded protein: CSVASLAGADTQYF.

This clone was counted between two and nine times. V usage is TRBV2 and J usage is TRBJ2-7; 8 nucleotides line up with TRBD2. CDR1 is SNHLY and CDR2 is FYNNEI in the germline V gene. With V trimmed by 8 bases and J by 3 bases, 6 bases remained unmatched. The CDR3 totals 13 residues. The CDR3 sequence is CASGDSGIYEQYF. CDR3 in DNA: TGTGCCAGCGGCGATAGCGGGATCTACGAGCAGTACTTC.

This clone was seen just once. Since a much larger clone is just one base distant, this may be a read error. The chain combines TRBV28 with TRBJ2-7; 11 nucleotides agree with TRBD2. The CDR3 contains 17 residues. The V gene end was trimmed by 3 bases and the J gene end by 6 bases; junction bases not matched to a gene: 13. The germline V gene has CDR1 MDHEN and CDR2 SYDVKM. The CDR3 DNA is TGTGCCAGCAGTTTCCTAGCGGGAGGCGGCCTCGGGGGCGAGCAGTACTTC. Translated, it gives CASSFLAGGGLGGEQYF.

The chain has TRBV6-5 and TRBJ2-5, with TRBD2 as a possible D gene (5 bases). The closer fit of TRBJ2-7 to the DNA end suggests the J call may be wrong. CDR1 is MNHEY, CDR2 SVGAGI, per germline. This CDR3 contains 15 residues. DNA for the CDR3: TGTGCCAGCAGTTACTCACTAGAGACTCCCTACGAGCAGTACTTC. It translates to CASSYSLETPYEQYF.

Only a few counts were recorded for this clone. This sequence joins TRBV9 and TRBJ1-1; 7 nucleotides align to TRBD1. Trimming removed 4 bases from V and 4 bases from J; junction bases left unmatched: 13. The CDR3 covers 16 residues. Germline CDR1 and CDR2: SGDLS and YYNGEE. The CDR3 loop is CASSFSQGVSFTEAFF. CDR3 nucleotides: TGTGCCAGCAGCTTTTCGCAGGGGGTTTCCTTCACTGAAGCTTTCTTT.

This clone has only one observation. The V call is TRBV4-1, the J call TRBJ1-5; unclear D gene. CDR3 length: 16 residues. CDR1 is MGHRA and CDR2 is YSYEKL in the germline V gene. Deletions cut 1 base from V and 7 bases from J, with 17 bases between. The CDR3 loop is CASSQAYRPMLQPQHF. In DNA, the CDR3 is TGCGCCAGCAGCCAAGCGTACAGACCTATGTTGCAGCCCCAGCATTTT.

There are a few counts of this clone. The chain is built from TRBV19 and TRBJ1-5; D is possibly TRBD1 (6 bases). The ends were cut back, 5 bases at V and 3 bases at J, with 11 bases in the middle. The length of the CDR3 is 14 residues. CDR1 and CDR2 (germline): LNHDA, SQIVND (reference sequence). CDR3 sequence (DNA): TGTGCCAGTAGTCTTTACAGGGACAATCAGCCCCAGCATTTT. This gives the protein CASSLYRDNQPQHF.

The V gene is TRBV28, the J gene TRBJ1-2; perhaps TRBD1 as D (5 bases). The germline V gene has CDR1 MDHEN and CDR2 SYDVKM. Trimming left V 5 bases short and J 4 bases short, with 20 bases between. There are 16 residues in the CDR3. The CDR3 loop is CASSPRGGPTSYGYTF. CDR3 DNA: TGTGCCAGCAGTCCCCGGGGGGGTCCCACTAGCTATGGCTACACCTTC.

The rearrangement uses TRBV6-6 and TRBJ1-2; unclear D gene. Germline CDR1 is MNHNY and CDR2 is SVGAGI (reference sequence). This CDR3 region has 14 residues. V was pared by 7 bases and J by 2 bases, with 14 bases between. CDR3 DNA: TGTGCCAGCACCCCCGCGGGCAGAAACTATGGCTACACCTTC. Residues: CASTPAGRNYGYTF.